Sequencing of this T cell receptor (beta chain) was carried out in a study of T-cell reconstitution after alpha-beta-depleted transplantation in children. Study conclusions and caveats: Diversity and T-cell counts at one year after transplant derived mostly from new T cells. Alpha-beta T cells present about two months after transplant were reported to originate from several hundred expanded graft clones. The study traced high day-60 TCRbeta diversity in some patients to surviving recipient T cells and thymic progenitors.

CDR3 length: 16 residues. The ends lost 3 bases at V and 3 bases at J; junction bases unmatched: 9. Germline loops: CDR1 MNHEY, CDR2 SVGAGI. This clonotype was recorded at least ten times. The antigen is undetermined. A library of TCRbeta sequences, prepared with unique molecular identifiers, was generated. One entry per CDR3 protein, called by TCRdb with MiXCR from the PCR reads. The table records approximately 300,000 distinct CDR3 sequences, almost 8% of them present only once. The sequencing used peripheral blood, collected 360 days after TCRalphabeta/CD19-depleted stem cell transplant. This clonotype originated in a female patient aged 2 to 10 who had a stem cell transplant for Fanconi anemia, so the T cells may come from the graft donor. The gene calls are TRBV6-5 and TRBJ1-1, with 8 bases that match TRBD1. This CDR3 is CASSYRTRGLDTEAFF. CDR3 DNA sequence: TGTGCCAGCAGTTATCGAACCAGGGGGCTGGACACTGAAGCTTTCTTT.